The 25 T cell receptor beta chains below come from one sample, sequenced in a study of T cells in Graves' hyperthyroidism and ophthalmopathy. Amplification targeted TCR beta CDR3 regions from RNA transcripts. First-round RT-PCR with HTBI primers amplified the TCR CDR3 region. MiXCR, run by TCRdb on the multiplex PCR reads, gives a single entry per CDR3 protein. This sample has about 420,000 distinct CDR3 sequences; roughly an eighth occur once, and the top ten carry 5.3%. Material for sequencing was blood. These receptors originate from a woman aged 18-30 years with Graves' hyperthyroidism.

This clonotype was seen ten or more times. The chain has TRBV5-1 and TRBJ2-7; 14 nucleotides match TRBD2. The CDR3 totals 15 residues. With V trimmed by 3 bases and J by 5 bases, 4 bases remained unmatched. Germline V CDR1 and CDR2: SGHRS, YFSETQ. CDR3 bases: TGCGCCAGCAGCTCGGGACTAGCGGGAGTAAACGAGCAGTACTTC. It codes for CASSSGLAGVNEQYF.

The rearrangement joins TRBV5-1 to TRBJ1-1; no definite D call. The ends were cut back, 7 bases at V and 0 bases at J, with 10 bases in the middle. The CDR3 runs to 13 residues. Germline assignment: CDR1 SGHRS and CDR2 YFSETQ. CDR3 DNA sequence: TGCGCCAGCGTAGGGTCCCTGAACACTGAAGCTTTCTTT. Translated: CASVGSLNTEAFF. Drawing the rest from reference TRBV5-1 and TRBJ1-1, the complete variable domain is KAGVTQTPRYLIKTRGQQVTLSCSPISGHRSVSWYQQTPGQGLQFLFEYFSETQRNKGNFPGRFSGRQFSNSRSEMNVSTLELGDSALYLCASVGSLNTEAFFGQGTRLTVV.

There are many counts of this clonotype. The chain combines TRBV6-2 or TRBV6-3 with TRBJ1-1; D is unclear. The CDR3 runs 13 residues. Per the germline V gene, CDR1 is MNHEY and CDR2 is SVGEGT. Trimming left V 6 bases short and J 2 bases short, with 10 bases between. CDR3 nucleotides: TGTGCCAGCAGGATAATCAGAAACACTGAAGCTTTCTTT. Protein product: CASRIIRNTEAFF.

This clonotype appeared many times. The V call is TRBV6-5, the J call TRBJ2-3; D is unresolved. The germline V gene encodes CDR1 MNHEY and CDR2 SVGAGI. This CDR3 contains 15 residues. V was pared by 0 bases and J by 2 bases, with 9 bases between. CDR3 sequence reads: CASSYSNQPTDTQYF. The CDR3 bases are TGTGCCAGCAGTTACTCAAACCAGCCCACAGATACGCAGTATTTT.

The V call is TRBV6-2 or TRBV6-3, the J call TRBJ2-2; 7 bases fit TRBD1. This CDR3 is 15 amino acids long. V trimming: 5 bases; J trimming: 7 bases; junction bases outside the gene matches: 10. Germline values: CDR1 MNHEY, CDR2 SVGEGT. The CDR3: CASSPETGWGGELFF. Written as DNA, the CDR3 is TGTGCCAGCAGTCCAGAGACAGGGTGGGGCGGGGAGCTGTTTTTT.

This clonotype was seen many times. The gene calls are TRBV2 and TRBJ1-2, with TRBD1 as a possible D gene (5 bases). This CDR3 is built from 14 residues. V lost 4 bases and J 4 bases, leaving 13 bases between the germline ends. Germline V lookup: CDR1 SNHLY, CDR2 FYNNEI. The DNA for the CDR3 is TGTGCCAGCAGTGGGGACTCAAGATCCTATGGCTACACCTTC. Protein: CASSGDSRSYGYTF.

The chain carries TRBV4-1 and TRBJ2-1, with D possibly being TRBD2 (5 bases). The CDR3 sequence is 13 residues long. Trimming pared 1 base from V and 7 bases from J, leaving 8 bases between. CDR1 is MGHRA, CDR2 YSYEKL, per germline. The CDR3 loop reads CASSQVGRNEQFF. The CDR3 coding sequence is TGCGCCAGCAGCCAAGTAGGGAGAAATGAGCAGTTCTTC.

The sample holds many counts of this clonotype. This chain joins TRBV7-9 and TRBJ2-1; the match to TRBD2 covers 15 bases. This CDR3 spans 16 amino acids. Germline CDR1 SEHNR, CDR2 FQNEAQ (reference sequence). The V gene end was trimmed by 5 bases and the J gene end by 4 bases; junction bases not matched to a gene: 3. DNA for the CDR3: TGTGCCAGCAGCGGAGGACTAGCGGGAGGGTACAATGAGCAGTTCTTC. Translating gives CASSGGLAGGYNEQFF.

As for this clonotype: Since a much larger clone is just one base distant, this may be a read error. This sequence joins TRBV28 and TRBJ2-7; no definite D call. TRBJ2-1 explains the end of the DNA better; the J call may be wrong. The CDR3 covers 11 residues. Germline V gene lookup returns CDR1 MDHEN and CDR2 SYDVKM. The CDR3 spells CASCNSYEQFF. CDR3 coding DNA: TGTGCCAGTTGCAACTCCTACGAGCAGTTCTTC.

This clonotype has a count of ten or more. J is TRBJ2-1 and V is TRBV12-3 or TRBV12-4; weak D call: TRBD2 (6 bases). The ends were cut back, 1 base at V and 1 base at J, with 14 bases in the middle. There are 17 residues in the CDR3. This chain's CDR3 is CASSLGAGRGSYNEQFF. CDR3 sequence (DNA): TGTGCCAGCAGTTTAGGGGCCGGGAGAGGGTCCTACAATGAGCAGTTCTTC.

The chain has TRBV28 and TRBJ1-5; 9 bases match TRBD1. The V and J ends lost 6 bases and 4 bases, in that order; junction bases with no gene match: 7. From germline, CDR1 is MDHEN and CDR2 SYDVKM. The length of the CDR3 is 15 residues. The CDR3 here is CASRAPGTGNQPQHF. CDR3 nucleotides: TGTGCCAGCAGAGCACCCGGGACAGGGAATCAGCCCCAGCATTTT.

The chain carries TRBV10-3 and TRBJ2-7, with TRBD1 identical over 9 bases. CDR1 is ENHRY and CDR2 is SYGVKD in the germline V gene. This CDR3 is 14 amino acids long. V lost 4 bases and J lost 6; bases outside the gene matches: 7. CDR3 sequence (DNA): TGTGCCATCAGTGGGGACAGGGATTCGGTCGAGCAGTACTTC. Protein sequence: CAISGDRDSVEQYF.

Notes on this clonotype: A much larger clone sits a single nucleotide away, making a read error possible. V is TRBV20-1 and J is TRBJ2-2; D unresolved. Germline V gene lookup returns CDR1 DFQATT and CDR2 SNEGSKA (reference sequence). This CDR3 spans 15 amino acids. CDR3 nucleotide sequence: TGCAGTGCCTTATATTGGGTAAATGGCACCAGGGAGCTGTTTTTT. This translates into CSALYWVNGTRELFF.

A remark on this clonotype: This could be a read error, since a much larger clone is one nucleotide away. The rearrangement uses TRBV3-1 and TRBJ1-1, with D tentatively TRBD1 (6 bases). V shed 4 bases and J shed 6 bases, with 15 bases lying between them. The length of the CDR3 is 14 residues. In germline, CDR1 is LGHDT, CDR2 YNNKEL (reference sequence). In nucleotides, the CDR3 is TGTGCCAGCAGCCGAGTTACGGGGGCTTCTGAAGCTTTCTTT. This translates into CASSRVTGASEAFF. The whole variable domain, filled in from reference TRBV3-1 and TRBJ1-1, reads DTAVSQTPKYLVTQMGNDKSIKCEQNLGHDTMYWYKQDSKKFLKIMFSYNNKELIINETVPNRFSPKSPDKAHLNLHINSLELGDSAVYFCASSRVTGASEAFFGQGTRLTVV.

This clonotype was observed many times. This rearrangement joins TRBV12-3 or TRBV12-4 to TRBJ2-7; TRBD2 agrees at 13 bases. The V gene end was trimmed by 5 bases and the J gene end by 4 bases; junction bases not matched to a gene: 14. The CDR3 runs 18 residues. CDR3 sequence reads: CASSTRTSGRGTKYEQYF. CDR3 sequence (DNA): TGTGCCAGCAGTACCAGGACTAGCGGGAGAGGGACGAAGTACGAGCAGTACTTC.

In its sample, this clonotype was seen many times. This rearrangement joins TRBV28 to TRBJ2-2; weak D call: TRBD1 (5 bases). Germline CDR1 reads MDHEN; CDR2 reads SYDVKM. Deletions cut 1 base from V and 7 bases from J, with 19 bases between. The CDR3 runs 17 residues. CDR3 protein: CASSLSPPGRTFGELFF. CDR3 coding DNA: TGTGCCAGCAGTTTATCGCCCCCCGGACGGACATTCGGGGAGCTGTTTTTT. The full variable domain, in which reference TRBV28 and TRBJ2-2 provide the parts outside the CDR3, is DVKVTQSSRYLVKRTGEKVFLECVQDMDHENMFWYRQDPGLGLRLIYFSYDVKMKEKGDIPEGYSVSREKKERFSLILESASTNQTSMYLCASSLSPPGRTFGELFFGEGSRLTVL.

This clonotype was observed at least ten times. The rearrangement links TRBV7-9 to TRBJ1-1, with TRBD1 matching 10 bases. The CDR3 totals 15 residues. J lost 5 bases, V lost 3 bases, and 6 bases had no gene match. Germline values: CDR1 SEHNR, CDR2 FQNEAQ (reference sequence). The CDR3, as DNA: TGTGCCAGCAGCTTCCGACAGGGGGCTAAAACTGAAGCTTTCTTT. It yields the protein CASSFRQGAKTEAFF.

This clonotype was detected only a few times. This chain links TRBV2 with TRBJ2-1; 7 bases map to TRBD2. Germline CDR1 reads SNHLY; CDR2 reads FYNNEI. V trimming: 7 bases; J trimming: 0 bases; junction bases outside the gene matches: 6. The CDR3 covers 15 residues. Here the CDR3 DNA reads TGTGCCAGCACCCGGGACTATGTCTCCTACAATGAGCAGTTCTTC. The encoded protein is CASTRDYVSYNEQFF.

In its sample, this clonotype was seen many times. CDR3: CASSYSAELNTEAFF. The CDR3 nucleotides are TGTGCCAGCAGTTACTCGGCAGAGTTGAACACTGAAGCTTTCTTT. V is TRBV6-2 or TRBV6-3 and J is TRBJ1-1; unclear D gene. V was clipped by 0 bases and J by 0 bases, with 8 bases between them. This CDR3 contains 15 residues. From germline, CDR1 is MNHEY and CDR2 SVGEGT.

This clonotype was observed many times. The V gene is TRBV10-3, the J gene TRBJ2-5, with 7 bases matching TRBD2. The CDR3 contains 15 residues. V lost 8 bases to trimming and J lost 4 bases; unmatched junction nucleotides: 13. Per germline, CDR1 ENHRY and CDR2 SYGVKD. The CDR3 reads CAIGTSGTQGETQYF. The CDR3 nucleotides are TGTGCCATCGGGACGAGCGGGACCCAAGGAGAGACCCAGTACTTC.

This clonotype appeared a few times. The chain couples TRBV30 to TRBJ1-6; D is unresolved. This CDR3 region has 15 residues. The V gene lost 1 base and the J gene lost 5 bases, with 12 bases spanning the gap. Germline V gene data show CDR1 as GTSNPN and CDR2 as SVGIG (reference sequence). CDR3 loop: CAWSDLGTNNSPLHF. The CDR3 DNA is TGTGCCTGGAGTGATTTAGGCACAAATAATTCACCCCTCCACTTT.

This clonotype was seen only a few times. The chain joins TRBV20-1 to TRBJ2-1, with D tentatively TRBD2 (5 bases). CDR1 and CDR2 from the germline V gene are DFQATT and SNEGSKA (reference sequence). V lost 3 bases, J lost 3 bases, and 15 bases lay in between. The CDR3 is 15 residues long. The CDR3 nucleotides are TGCAGTGCTAGGTCTTCTAGCCACCACTACAATGAGCAGTTCTTC. Translation gives CSARSSSHHYNEQFF.

In this sample, this clonotype turned up a few times. This may come from a read error, since a much larger clone is one base off. The rearrangement uses TRBV20-1 and TRBJ2-7; 9 bases are shared with TRBD2. The J segment lost 7 bases and the V segment lost 5 bases, leaving 15 bases of the junction unmatched. In germline, CDR1 is DFQATT, CDR2 SNEGSKA (reference sequence). The CDR3 is 15 residues long. The CDR3 here is CSAPRREGGIGEQYF. The CDR3 DNA follows: TGCAGTGCTCCCCGGCGGGAGGGAGGAATCGGAGAGCAGTACTTC.

This clonotype was seen a few times. The chain has TRBV19 and TRBJ1-5, with 10 bases that match TRBD1. The CDR3 spans 14 residues. Germline CDR1 is LNHDA and CDR2 is SQIVND (reference sequence). After removal of 6 bases from V and 7 bases from J, the junction contained 6 bases not matched to a gene. CDR3 nucleotides: TGTGCCAGTAGCAAGAGGGACAGGGGACAGCCCCAGCATTTT. This translates into CASSKRDRGQPQHF.

There are many counts of this clonotype. The V call is TRBV28, the J call TRBJ2-3, with TRBD2 identical over 13 bases. This CDR3 has 16 residues. Unmatched junction bases numbered 3, after V lost 4 bases and J lost 2 bases. Germline V gives CDR1 MDHEN, CDR2 SYDVKM. The CDR3 nucleotides are TGTGCCAGCAGTTCGGGGACTAGCGGGGCCACAGATACGCAGTATTTT. Translation gives CASSSGTSGATDTQYF.